Listed below are T cell receptor beta chains from one sample, sequenced in a study of regulatory T cells in long-lasting Graves disease. One entry per CDR3 protein results from TCRdb running MiXCR on the multiplex PCR reads. The sample holds about 610,000 distinct CDR3 sequences, 15% to 20% seen once. This sample was also put to use in a study of T cells in Graves' hyperthyroidism and ophthalmopathy.

The sequences come from peripheral blood mononuclear cells (PBMCs), collected at new diagnosis, from a patient treated with antithyroid drugs. The origin of the receptors is a man younger than 35 with Graves disease. CDR3s include the opening cysteine and the closing phenylalanine or tryptophan. The D gene is left open where the match is weak. For some rows the clone size is stated as once, few or many, or as a class when expanded; others skip it.

CSASPSGGGGGEQFF TGCAGTGCTAGCCCTTCTGGCGGAGGGGGCGGGGAGCAGTTCTTC few TRBV20-1 - TRBJ2-1
CSVDLWPITDTQYF TGCAGCGTTGACCTGTGGCCTATCACAGATACGCAGTATTTT many TRBV29-1 - TRBJ2-3
CSADEMHGQPQHF TGCAGTGCAGACGAGATGCACGGGCAGCCCCAGCATTTT - TRBV20-1 - TRBJ1-5
CASSLASLGDTQYF TGTGCCAGCAGCTTAGCGAGCCTAGGGGATACGCAGTATTTT few TRBV7-2 - TRBJ2-3
CASSSGNHGGEQYF TGCGCCAGCAGCTCGGGGAACCACGGGGGTGAGCAGTACTTC few TRBV5-1 - TRBJ2-7
CASRRRETQYF TGTGCCAGCAGACGTAGAGAGACCCAGTACTTC few TRBV28 - TRBJ2-5
CASRKDRGNSPLHF TGTGCCAGCAGAAAAGACAGGGGTAATTCACCCCTCCACTTT - TRBV6-1 TRBD1 TRBJ1-6
CAWSLHETGMKTQYF TGTGCCTGGAGTCTTCATGAGACAGGGATGAAGACCCAGTACTTC few TRBV30 TRBD1 TRBJ2-5
CSAGGRPGPGHNTDTQYF TGCAGTGCTGGAGGTAGGCCAGGACCGGGACACAACACAGATACGCAGTATTTT - TRBV20-1 - TRBJ2-3
CASKLTRAQETQYF TGTGCCAGCAAGTTAACTAGAGCCCAAGAGACCCAGTACTTC many TRBV7-2 - TRBJ2-5
CASSLDDRAYGYTF TGTGCCAGCAGTTTGGACGACAGGGCCTATGGCTACACCTTC many TRBV12-3/TRBV12-4 TRBD1 TRBJ1-2
CASTQSPGEAFF TGTGCCAGCACCCAAAGCCCCGGTGAAGCTTTCTTT - TRBV7-9 - TRBJ1-1
CASSLRDKNTGELFF TGTGCCAGCAGCTTAAGGGACAAGAACACCGGGGAGCTGTTTTTT few TRBV7-2 - TRBJ2-2
CASSPGGLKGLDPTRAGELFF TGTGCCAGCAGTCCCGGGGGTTTAAAAGGACTAGACCCCACAAGGGCCGGGGAGCTGTTTTTT many TRBV6-2/TRBV6-3 TRBD2 TRBJ2-2
CAATDPQSTDTQYF TGTGCCGCGACCGACCCTCAGAGCACAGATACGCAGTATTTT - TRBV7-9 - TRBJ2-3
CASSADREPRYGYTF TGTGCCAGTAGTGCCGACAGGGAACCCCGCTATGGCTACACCTTC - TRBV19 TRBD1 TRBJ1-2
CASSFGDSSYEQYF TGTGCCAGCAGTTTCGGGGACAGCTCCTACGAGCAGTACTTC many TRBV12-3/TRBV12-4 TRBD1 TRBJ2-7
CASKGGASGELFF TGTGCCAGCAAGGGCGGCGCCTCCGGGGAGCTGTTTTTT - TRBV9 - TRBJ2-2
CSASSNNEQFF TGCAGTGCCTCCTCCAACAATGAGCAGTTCTTC many TRBV20-1 - TRBJ2-1
CASSEYGFASTYEQYF TGTGCCAGCAGTGAATACGGATTCGCGTCAACCTACGAGCAGTACTTC - TRBV6-1 - TRBJ2-7
CASSQTGQAGTAEAFF TGCGCCAGCAGCCAGACGGGACAGGCGGGGACGGCTGAAGCTTTCTTT once TRBV4-1 TRBD1 TRBJ1-1
CASSLQGARGDTQYF TGTGCCAGCAGTCTCCAGGGGGCTCGAGGAGATACGCAGTATTTT few TRBV6-4 TRBD1 TRBJ2-3
CASTSTGFGYTF TGTGCCAGCACCTCAACAGGGTTTGGCTACACCTTC many TRBV6-1 - TRBJ1-2
CASSQGGWAEQYF TGCGCCAGCAGCCAAGGGGGGTGGGCCGAGCAGTACTTC - TRBV4-1 - TRBJ2-7
CASTRLAGGTGELFF TGTGCCAGCACCCGACTAGCGGGAGGGACCGGGGAGCTGTTTTTT many TRBV2 TRBD2 TRBJ2-2
CASRQSGMPGELFF TGTGCCAGCAGACAGTCAGGGATGCCCGGGGAGCTGTTTTTT - TRBV6-1 - TRBJ2-2
CASKAAGLAVQETQYF TGCGCCAGCAAAGCGGCGGGACTAGCGGTCCAAGAGACCCAGTACTTC - TRBV5-1 TRBD2 TRBJ2-5
CASSLRQTDLTRIYEQYF TGCGCCAGCAGCTTAAGGCAGACCGACTTAACCCGGATCTACGAGCAGTACTTC many TRBV5-1 - TRBJ2-7
CASSQDKRGVMGEQFF TGCGCCAGCAGCCAAGATAAAAGGGGCGTGATGGGAGAGCAGTTCTTC few TRBV4-1 - TRBJ2-1
CASSMGLILAGEFYNEQFF TGTGCCAGTAGTATGGGGTTGATTCTAGCGGGAGAATTCTACAATGAGCAGTTCTTC few TRBV19 TRBD2 TRBJ2-1
CASSALGLAGGPSGELFF TGTGCCAGCAGCGCCCTGGGACTAGCGGGAGGGCCATCCGGGGAGCTGTTTTTT - TRBV9 TRBD2 TRBJ2-2
CASSLEWAGGNEQFF TGCGCCAGCAGCTTGGAATGGGCAGGGGGCAATGAGCAGTTCTTC many TRBV5-1 TRBD1 TRBJ2-1